This T cell receptor (beta chain) was retrieved from a study of T cell responses to AZD1222 COVID-19 vaccine. Overall study findings and caveats: AZD1222 recipients seropositive at baseline numbered only six or seven. The study reported that nearly half of spike-specific TCRs target unmutated variant regions. Mostly white British, mostly female donors; authors suggested clonal diversity may be underestimated. Vaccination with two AZD1222 doses was followed by a rise in Spike-specific TCR breadth and depth.

Trimming shortened V by 6 bases and J by 4 bases, and 19 bases separated the two germline ends. This CDR3 contains 15 residues. Germline V gene lookup returns CDR1 SGHTA and CDR2 FQGNSA. TCRdb keeps only in-frame clones here, not all; method: immunoSEQ multiplex PCR. The sample carries 95,000 to 110,000 clones, roughly 86% recorded once. To note about this clone: Its specificity is unknown.

Here the sequenced sample was peripheral blood, taken 28 days after the second dose of the MenACWY control vaccine. The origin of this receptor is an adult who received the MenACWY meningococcal vaccine as a control. V is TRBV7-2 and J is TRBJ2-7, with D perhaps TRBD1 or TRBD2 (6 bases each). CDR3 in DNA: TGTGCCAGCAGGATGGGGGGCGGACTAACTTACGAGCAGTACTTC. Residues: CASRMGGGLTYEQYF.